The 18 T cell receptor beta chains in this list originate from one sample, sequenced in a study of blood T cell repertoires in COVID-19. Sequencing was performed with immunoSEQ multiplex PCR; in TCRdb, only in-frame clones are kept and a portion is missing. The data hold fewer than 250,000 clones, with approximately 84% observed a single time. The sequencing sample was made of peripheral blood. These receptors all come from a woman in her fifties or sixties with active or convalescent COVID-19.

The V call is TRBV18, the J call TRBJ2-7, with TRBD2 identical over 7 bases. Germline CDR1 KGHSH, CDR2 LQKENI. The CDR3 is made up of 15 amino acids. V shed 3 bases, J shed 1 base, and the junction held 6 bases outside the gene matches. The CDR3 sequence: CASSPAGVRSYEQYF. CDR3 DNA: TGTGCCAGCTCACCGGCGGGGGTCAGGTCCTACGAGCAGTACTTC.

The chain couples TRBV11-3 to TRBJ2-2; D is perhaps TRBD1 (6 bases). V was cut by 5 bases and J by 2 bases, with 9 bases left in between. Germline assignment: CDR1 SGHNT and CDR2 YENEEA. The CDR3 extends over 14 amino acids. CDR3 DNA sequence: TGTGCCAGCAGCGCAGGGGCTAACACCGGGGAGCTGTTTTTT. Amino acid sequence: CASSAGANTGELFF.

The chain is built from TRBV5-1 and TRBJ2-3; possible D gene TRBD2, 6 bases. The CDR3 consists of 14 residues. V was cut by 3 bases and J by 10 bases, with 18 bases left in between. Germline CDR1 is SGHRS and CDR2 is YFSETQ. The CDR3: CASSSGTPAGAQYF. The CDR3 bases are TGCGCCAGCAGCTCGGGGACCCCAGCGGGTGCGCAGTATTTT.

The chain joins TRBV28 to TRBJ2-1; a possible D gene is TRBD2 (6 bases). V shed 3 bases and J shed 7 bases, with 19 bases lying between them. CDR1 and CDR2 (germline): MDHEN, SYDVKM. The CDR3 is 16 amino acids. The DNA for the CDR3 is TGTGCCAGCAGTTTGTGGACGGGTAGCGGCGAAAATGAGCAGTTCTTC. This translates into CASSLWTGSGENEQFF.

This clone was detected once. The chain employs TRBV15 and TRBJ1-3; D is unclear. V lost 5 bases and J lost 0, with 8 bases in between. The CDR3 loop spans 14 amino acids. The germline V gene has CDR1 LNHNV and CDR2 YYDKDF (reference sequence). Written as DNA, the CDR3 is TGTGCCACCAGCCGTGACACCTCTGGAAACACCATATATTTT. Translated: CATSRDTSGNTIYF.

CDR3 in amino acids: CASSEDTQAGGSKNIQYF. CDR3 DNA sequence: TGCGCCAGCAGTGAGGATACGCAAGCGGGGGGATCAAAAAACATTCAGTACTTC. The chain employs TRBV10-1 and TRBJ2-4, with 9 positions matching TRBD2. The germline V gene has CDR1 WNHNN and CDR2 SYGVQD (reference sequence). Trimming cost V 2 bases and J 4 bases; bases outside gene matches: 12. The CDR3 runs 18 residues.

The chain couples TRBV5-1 to TRBJ1-5, with D maybe TRBD1 (6 bases). The CDR3 contains 15 residues. The V end lost 2 bases, the J end lost 2 bases, and 11 bases lay between the germline ends. Germline V CDR1 and CDR2: SGHRS, YFSETQ. DNA for the CDR3: TGCGCCAGCAGCTTCGACAGGTTCGGCAATCAGCCCCAGCATTTT. Protein: CASSFDRFGNQPQHF.

V and J are TRBV2 and TRBJ2-5, with a possible D match to TRBD1 (6 bases). The CDR3 spans 13 residues. Trimming removed 2 bases from V and 3 bases from J, with 7 bases in between. In germline, CDR1 is SNHLY, CDR2 FYNNEI. CDR3 nucleotide sequence: TGTGCCAGCAGTGAAAAGGGGGAAGAGACCCAGTACTTC. It translates to CASSEKGEETQYF.

This clone was recorded a few times. The J gene is TRBJ2-2, the V gene TRBV6-5, with TRBD1 identical over 7 bases. This CDR3 region has 12 residues. The V gene's germline CDR1 is MNHEY and CDR2 SVGAGI. V dropped 10 bases and J dropped 7; count of bases not matched to a gene: 6. CDR3 protein: CATMTGNGELFF. The DNA of the CDR3 is TGTGCCACCATGACAGGGAACGGGGAGCTGTTTTTT.

This chain uses TRBV27 with TRBJ2-2; 7 positions match TRBD1. The V gene end was trimmed by 6 bases and the J gene end by 5 bases; junction bases not matched to a gene: 3. The V gene's germline CDR1 is MNHEY and CDR2 SMNVEV (reference sequence). The CDR3 spans 13 residues. CDR3 protein: CASRTGKTGELFF. In DNA, the CDR3 is TGTGCCAGCAGGACAGGGAAGACCGGGGAGCTGTTTTTT.

This clone was counted a few times. The J gene is TRBJ1-4, the V gene TRBV7-9, with TRBD1 matching 12 bases. The CDR3 runs 17 residues. Germline V lookup: CDR1 SEHNR, CDR2 FQNEAQ (reference sequence). The V and J ends lost 3 bases and 8 bases, in that order; junction bases with no gene match: 10. The CDR3 sequence is CASSFKGTGGFREKLFF. In nucleotides, the CDR3 is TGTGCCAGCAGCTTTAAGGGGACAGGGGGCTTTCGGGAAAAACTGTTTTTT.

This clone was seen just once. V gene TRBV12-3 or TRBV12-4 combines with J gene TRBJ2-7; 7 bases align to TRBD2. The V gene end was trimmed by 3 bases and the J gene end by 4 bases; junction bases not matched to a gene: 3. The CDR3 contains 13 residues. The CDR3 loop reads CASSFASGYEQYV. As DNA, the CDR3 is TGTGCCAGCAGTTTTGCTAGCGGATACGAGCAGTACGTC.

The gene calls are TRBV5-5 and TRBJ1-3; D is ambiguous. CDR3 size: 14 residues. Between the trimmed V and J ends, which lost 3 bases and 2 bases, there was a span of 9 bases. Germline values: CDR1 SGHKS, CDR2 YYEKEE (reference sequence). This chain's CDR3 is CASSSWAAGNTIYF. The CDR3 bases are TGTGCCAGCAGCTCCTGGGCTGCTGGAAACACCATATATTTT.

This chain uses TRBV18 with TRBJ1-5; D is ambiguous. The CDR3 contains 15 residues. CDR1 KGHSH and CDR2 LQKENI come from the germline V gene. V was clipped by 5 bases and J by 0 bases, with 11 bases between them. DNA of the CDR3: TGTGCCAGCTCAGAACTAGGCAATAGCAATCAGCCCCAGCATTTT. This encodes CASSELGNSNQPQHF.

This clone was detected once. The CDR3 is CATSEPRTGQFF. The CDR3 bases are TGTGCCACCAGTGAACCCCGGACAGGGCAGTTCTTC. The chain links TRBV24-1 to TRBJ2-1; 7 bases fit TRBD1. The CDR3 has 12 residues. Germline values: CDR1 KGHDR, CDR2 SFDVKD. Germline trimming cut 4 bases from V and 12 bases from J; bases unmatched to any gene: 5.

The chain has TRBV12-5 and TRBJ2-7, with 10 nucleotides matching TRBD2. Per germline, CDR1 LGHNT and CDR2 FRNRAP. V dropped 0 bases and J dropped 4; count of bases not matched to a gene: 15. The CDR3 loop spans 19 amino acids. CDR3 amino acids: CASGLVLGTSVSTAYEQYF. The CDR3 DNA follows: TGTGCTAGTGGTTTGGTACTTGGGACTAGCGTATCAACGGCATACGAGCAGTACTTC.

The chain couples TRBV28 to TRBJ2-7; TRBD1 might be the D (6 bases). The CDR3 covers 14 residues. CDR1 is MDHEN, CDR2 SYDVKM, per germline. With 7 bases removed from V and 4 bases from J, the gap between germline ends came to 17 bases. The CDR3 here is CASNPTGYRYEQYV. Here the CDR3 DNA reads TGTGCCAGCAACCCCACAGGGTACCGTTACGAGCAGTACGTC.

J is TRBJ1-1 and V is TRBV27; 8 bases agree with TRBD1. The CDR3 has 16 amino acids. CDR1 is MNHEY, CDR2 SMNVEV, per germline (reference sequence). V shed 6 bases, J shed 0 bases, and the junction held 9 bases outside the gene matches. CDR3 sequence: CASSPRQGRMNTEAFF. As DNA, the CDR3 is TGTGCCAGCAGCCCACGACAGGGGCGGATGAACACTGAAGCTTTCTTT.